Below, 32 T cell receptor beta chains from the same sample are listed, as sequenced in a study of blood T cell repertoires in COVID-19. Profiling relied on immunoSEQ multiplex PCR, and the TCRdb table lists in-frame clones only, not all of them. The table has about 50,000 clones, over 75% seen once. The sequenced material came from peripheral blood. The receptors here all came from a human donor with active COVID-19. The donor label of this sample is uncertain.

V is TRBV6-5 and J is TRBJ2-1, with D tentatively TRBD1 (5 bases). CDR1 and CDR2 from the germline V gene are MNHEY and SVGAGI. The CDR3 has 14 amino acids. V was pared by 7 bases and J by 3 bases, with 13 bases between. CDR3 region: CASKATAFYNEQFF. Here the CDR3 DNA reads TGTGCCAGCAAGGCGACAGCCTTCTACAATGAGCAGTTCTTC.

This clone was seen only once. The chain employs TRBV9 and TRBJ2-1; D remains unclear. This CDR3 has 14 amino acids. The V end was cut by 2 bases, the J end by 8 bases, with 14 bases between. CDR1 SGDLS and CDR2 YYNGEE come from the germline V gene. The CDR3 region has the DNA TGTGCCAGCAGCGTCCAAGCTTCGGGTGATGAGCAGTTCTTC. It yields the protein CASSVQASGDEQFF.

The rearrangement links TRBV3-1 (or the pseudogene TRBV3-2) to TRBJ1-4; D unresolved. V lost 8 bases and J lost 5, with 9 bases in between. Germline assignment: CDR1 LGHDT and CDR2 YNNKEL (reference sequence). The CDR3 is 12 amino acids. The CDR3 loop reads CASRRGNEKLFF. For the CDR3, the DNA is TGTGCCAGCCGGCGGGGAAATGAAAAACTGTTTTTT.

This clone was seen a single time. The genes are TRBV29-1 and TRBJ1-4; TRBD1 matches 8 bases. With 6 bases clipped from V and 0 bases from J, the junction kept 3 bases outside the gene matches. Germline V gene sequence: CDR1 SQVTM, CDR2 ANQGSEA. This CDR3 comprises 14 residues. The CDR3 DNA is TGCAGCGTACAACAGGGGGCAACTAATGAAAAACTGTTTTTT. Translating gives CSVQQGATNEKLFF.

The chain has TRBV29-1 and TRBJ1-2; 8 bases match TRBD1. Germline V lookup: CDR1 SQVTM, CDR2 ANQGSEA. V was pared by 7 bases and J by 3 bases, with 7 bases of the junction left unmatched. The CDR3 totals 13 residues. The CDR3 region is CSAGQGRDYGYTF. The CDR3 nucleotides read TGCAGCGCCGGACAGGGTCGGGACTATGGCTACACCTTC.

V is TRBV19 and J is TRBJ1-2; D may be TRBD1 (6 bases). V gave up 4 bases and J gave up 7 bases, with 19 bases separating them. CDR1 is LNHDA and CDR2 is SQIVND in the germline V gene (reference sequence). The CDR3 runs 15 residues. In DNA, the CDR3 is TGTGCCAGTAGTACAGAACAGGGAATTTTCACTGGCTACACCTTC. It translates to CASSTEQGIFTGYTF.

CDR3 protein: CASSQGGEQFF. The CDR3 nucleotides are TGCGCCAGCAGCCAAGGAGGTGAGCAGTTCTTC. The rearrangement links TRBV4-1 to TRBJ2-1, with D uncertain. V shed 1 base and J shed 9 bases, with 4 bases lying between them. This CDR3 contains 11 residues. Germline V gene data show CDR1 as MGHRA and CDR2 as YSYEKL.

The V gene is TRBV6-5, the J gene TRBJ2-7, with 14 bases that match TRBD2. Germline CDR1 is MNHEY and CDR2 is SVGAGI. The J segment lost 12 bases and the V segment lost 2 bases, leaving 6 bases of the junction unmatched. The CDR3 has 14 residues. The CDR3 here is CASSYGTSGSFRYF. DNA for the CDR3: TGTGCCAGCAGTTACGGGACTAGCGGGAGTTTTCGGTACTTC.

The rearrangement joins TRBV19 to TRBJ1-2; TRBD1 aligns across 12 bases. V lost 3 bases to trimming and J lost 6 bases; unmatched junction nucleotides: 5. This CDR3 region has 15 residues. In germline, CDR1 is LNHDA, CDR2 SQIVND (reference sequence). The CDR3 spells CASSILGQGAHGYTF. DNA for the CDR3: TGTGCCAGTAGTATTCTGGGACAGGGGGCCCATGGCTACACCTTC.

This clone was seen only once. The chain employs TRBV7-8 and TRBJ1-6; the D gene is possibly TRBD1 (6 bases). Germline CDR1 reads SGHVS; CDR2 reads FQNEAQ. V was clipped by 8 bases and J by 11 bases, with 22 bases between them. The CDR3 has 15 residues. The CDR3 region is CASGRGGQNAAPLHF. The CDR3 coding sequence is TGTGCCAGCGGCCGAGGGGGGCAGAACGCGGCACCCCTCCACTTT.

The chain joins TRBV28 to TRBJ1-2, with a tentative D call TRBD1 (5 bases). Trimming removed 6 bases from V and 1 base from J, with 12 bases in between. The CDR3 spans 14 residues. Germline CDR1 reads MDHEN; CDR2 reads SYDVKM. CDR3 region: CASSLTDHNYGYTF. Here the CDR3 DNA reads TGTGCCAGCAGCCTGACAGACCATAACTATGGCTACACCTTC.

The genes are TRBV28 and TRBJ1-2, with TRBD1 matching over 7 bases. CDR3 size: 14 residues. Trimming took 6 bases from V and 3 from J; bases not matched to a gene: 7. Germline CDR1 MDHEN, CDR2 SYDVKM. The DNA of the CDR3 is TGTGCCAGCAGCTCCGGTGGACAGGACTATGGCTACACCTTC. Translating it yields CASSSGGQDYGYTF.

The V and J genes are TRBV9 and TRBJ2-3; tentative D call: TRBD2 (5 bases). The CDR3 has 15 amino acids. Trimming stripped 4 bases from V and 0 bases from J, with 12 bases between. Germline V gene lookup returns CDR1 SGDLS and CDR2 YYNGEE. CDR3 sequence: CASSLMGDSTDTQYF. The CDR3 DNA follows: TGTGCCAGCAGCCTAATGGGAGATAGCACAGATACGCAGTATTTT.

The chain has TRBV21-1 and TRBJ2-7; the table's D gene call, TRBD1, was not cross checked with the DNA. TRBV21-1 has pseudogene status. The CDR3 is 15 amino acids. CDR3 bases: TGTGCCAGCAGCAAGGAGGTCAGGGGGCTCGACGAGCAGTACTTC. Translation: CASSKEVRGLDEQYF.

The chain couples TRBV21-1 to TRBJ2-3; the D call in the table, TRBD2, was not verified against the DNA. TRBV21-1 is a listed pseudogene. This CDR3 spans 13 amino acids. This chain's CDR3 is CASSKPLPGSQYF. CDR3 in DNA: TGTGCCAGCAGCAAACCGTTACCGGGGTCGCAGTATTTT.

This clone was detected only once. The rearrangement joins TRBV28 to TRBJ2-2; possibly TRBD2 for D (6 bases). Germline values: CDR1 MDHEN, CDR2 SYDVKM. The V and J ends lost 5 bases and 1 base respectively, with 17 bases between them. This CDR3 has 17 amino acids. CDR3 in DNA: TGTGCCAGCAGTCTTTCCCGGGACTCACTGAACACCGGGGAGCTGTTTTTT. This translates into CASSLSRDSLNTGELFF.

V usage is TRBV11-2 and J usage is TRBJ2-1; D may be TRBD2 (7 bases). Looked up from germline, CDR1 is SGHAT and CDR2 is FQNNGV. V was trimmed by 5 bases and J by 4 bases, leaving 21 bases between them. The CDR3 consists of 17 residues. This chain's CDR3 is CASSQGRGGSEYNEQFF. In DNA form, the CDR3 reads TGTGCCAGCAGCCAAGGGAGGGGGGGGTCAGAATACAATGAGCAGTTCTTC.

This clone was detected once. The CDR3 is CASSYSGGPNQPQHF. The CDR3 nucleotides are TGTGCCAGCAGTTACTCGGGGGGGCCCAATCAGCCCCAGCATTTT. This chain joins TRBV6-6 and TRBJ1-5; possible D gene TRBD1, 6 bases. The CDR3 is 15 amino acids. V was pared by 0 bases and J by 3 bases, with 9 bases between. Germline CDR1 and CDR2: MNHNY and SVGAGI (reference sequence).

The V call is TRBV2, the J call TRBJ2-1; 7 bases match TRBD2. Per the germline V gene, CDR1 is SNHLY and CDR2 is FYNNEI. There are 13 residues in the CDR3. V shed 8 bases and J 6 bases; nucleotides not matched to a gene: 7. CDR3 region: CASAPGLLNEQFF. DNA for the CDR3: TGTGCCAGCGCGCCGGGACTACTCAATGAGCAGTTCTTC. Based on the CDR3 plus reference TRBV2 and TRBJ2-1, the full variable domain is EPEVTQTPSHQVTQMGQEVILRCVPISNHLYFYWYRQILGQKVEFLVSFYNNEISEKSEIFDDQFSVERPDGSNFTLKIRSTKLEDSAMYFCASAPGLLNEQFFGPGTRLTVL.

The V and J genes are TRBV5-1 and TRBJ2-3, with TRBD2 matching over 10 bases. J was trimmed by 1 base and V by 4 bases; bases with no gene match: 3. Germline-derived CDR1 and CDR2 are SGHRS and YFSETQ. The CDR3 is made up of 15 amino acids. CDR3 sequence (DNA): TGCGCCAGCAGCACCGGGACTAGCGGCACAGATACGCAGTATTTT. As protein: CASSTGTSGTDTQYF.

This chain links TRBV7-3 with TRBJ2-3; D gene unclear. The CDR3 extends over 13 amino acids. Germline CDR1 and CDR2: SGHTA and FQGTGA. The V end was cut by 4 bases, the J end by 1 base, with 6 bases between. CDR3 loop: CASSSPGTDTQYF. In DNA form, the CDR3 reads TGTGCCAGCAGCTCCCCAGGCACAGATACGCAGTATTTT.

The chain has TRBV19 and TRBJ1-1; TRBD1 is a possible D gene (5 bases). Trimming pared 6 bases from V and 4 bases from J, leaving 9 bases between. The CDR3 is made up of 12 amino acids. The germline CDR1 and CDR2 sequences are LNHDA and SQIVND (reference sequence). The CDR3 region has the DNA TGTGCCAGTAGACCAGGGTTCACTGAAGCTTTCTTT. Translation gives CASRPGFTEAFF.

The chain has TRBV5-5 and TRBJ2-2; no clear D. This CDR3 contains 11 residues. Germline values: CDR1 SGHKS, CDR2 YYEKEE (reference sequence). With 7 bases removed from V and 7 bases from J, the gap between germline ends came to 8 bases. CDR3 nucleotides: TGTGCCAGCGCAGTTTACGGGGAGCTGTTTTTT. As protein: CASAVYGELFF.

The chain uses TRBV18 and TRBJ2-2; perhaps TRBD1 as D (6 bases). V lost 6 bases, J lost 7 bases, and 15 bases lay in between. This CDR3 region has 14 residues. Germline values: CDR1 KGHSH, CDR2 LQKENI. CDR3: CASSPGGLFGELFF. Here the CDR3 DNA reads TGTGCCAGCTCGCCTGGGGGCCTCTTCGGGGAGCTGTTTTTT.

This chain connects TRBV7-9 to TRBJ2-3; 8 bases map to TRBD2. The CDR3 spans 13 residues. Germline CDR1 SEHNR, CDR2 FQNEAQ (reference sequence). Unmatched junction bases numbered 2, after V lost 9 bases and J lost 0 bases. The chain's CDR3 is CARASGSTDTQYF. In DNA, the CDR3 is TGTGCCAGGGCTAGCGGGAGCACAGATACGCAGTATTTT.

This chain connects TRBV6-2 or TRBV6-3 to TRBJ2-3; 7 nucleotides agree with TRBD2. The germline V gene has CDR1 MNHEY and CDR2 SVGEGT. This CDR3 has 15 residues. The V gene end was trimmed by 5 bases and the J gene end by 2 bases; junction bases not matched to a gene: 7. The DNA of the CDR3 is TGTGCCAGCAGTCTTACTAGCGTTCTCACAGATACGCAGTATTTT. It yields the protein CASSLTSVLTDTQYF.

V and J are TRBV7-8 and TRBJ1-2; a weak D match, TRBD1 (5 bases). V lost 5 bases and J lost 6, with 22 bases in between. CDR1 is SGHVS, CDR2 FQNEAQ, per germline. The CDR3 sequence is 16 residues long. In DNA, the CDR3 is TGTGCCAGCAGCCCTCCGATTGTGGCAGGGACTCATGGCTACACCTTC. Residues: CASSPPIVAGTHGYTF.

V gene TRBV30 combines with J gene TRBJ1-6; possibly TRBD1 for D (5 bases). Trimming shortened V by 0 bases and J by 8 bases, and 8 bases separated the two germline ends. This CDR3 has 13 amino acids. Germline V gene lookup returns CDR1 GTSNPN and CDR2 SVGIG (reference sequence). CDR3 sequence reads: CAWSVVRDSPLHF. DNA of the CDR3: TGTGCCTGGAGTGTAGTCAGGGATTCACCCCTCCACTTT.

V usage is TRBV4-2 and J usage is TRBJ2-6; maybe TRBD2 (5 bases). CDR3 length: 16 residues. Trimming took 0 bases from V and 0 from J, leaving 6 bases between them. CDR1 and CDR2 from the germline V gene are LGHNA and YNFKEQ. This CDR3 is CASSQERGSGANVLTF. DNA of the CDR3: TGTGCCAGCAGCCAAGAACGGGGCTCTGGGGCCAACGTCCTGACTTTC.

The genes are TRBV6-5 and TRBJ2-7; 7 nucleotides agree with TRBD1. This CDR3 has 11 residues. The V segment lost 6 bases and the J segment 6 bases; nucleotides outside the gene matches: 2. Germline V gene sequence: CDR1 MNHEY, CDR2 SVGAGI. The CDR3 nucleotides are TGTGCCAGCAGGACAGGGCCCGAGCAGTACTTC. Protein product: CASRTGPEQYF.

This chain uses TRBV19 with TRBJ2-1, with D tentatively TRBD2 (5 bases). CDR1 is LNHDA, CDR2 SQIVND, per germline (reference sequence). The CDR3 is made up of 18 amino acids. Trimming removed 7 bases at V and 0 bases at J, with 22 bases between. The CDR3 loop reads CASTHRFISASSYNEQFF. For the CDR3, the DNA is TGTGCCAGTACCCACCGTTTTATTAGCGCTAGCTCCTACAATGAGCAGTTCTTC.

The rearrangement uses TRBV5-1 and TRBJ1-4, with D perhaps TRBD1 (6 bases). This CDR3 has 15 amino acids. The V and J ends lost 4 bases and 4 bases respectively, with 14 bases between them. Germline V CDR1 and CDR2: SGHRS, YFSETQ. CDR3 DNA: TGCGCCAGCAGCCCCCAGGGGTCGGGTAATGAAAAACTGTTTTTT. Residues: CASSPQGSGNEKLFF.